What follows are 28 T cell receptor beta chains derived from one specimen sequenced in a study of regulatory T cells in long-lasting Graves disease. Both iRepertoire HTBI primers and Arm-PCR of CDR3 regions were used to build the TCR beta libraries. From the multiplex PCR reads, TCRdb called clonotypes with MiXCR, one entry per CDR3 protein. The data contain some 420,000 distinct CDR3 sequences, about 22% of them singletons. As to time point: persistent/refractory GD, antithyroid drugs over 5 years with positive TRAb. RNA from PBMCs was the source of the TCR library. The sequences come from peripheral blood mononuclear cells (PBMCs), collected when the disease was refractory, from a patient treated with antithyroid drugs. These receptors were taken from a female donor with Graves disease.

This clonotype was counted between two and nine times. A much larger clone lies one base from this, so it may be a read error. The V and J genes are TRBV12-3 or TRBV12-4 and TRBJ1-5; possible D gene TRBD1, 6 bases. V was shortened by 6 bases and J by 5 bases, with 17 bases between the two germline ends. This CDR3 is built from 15 residues. DNA for the CDR3: TGTGCCAGCAGCTGTCGGGGGGCTTCGGATCAGCCCCAGCATTTT. Its translation: CASSCRGASDQPQHF.

This clonotype was recorded at least ten times. V gene TRBV12-5 combines with J gene TRBJ2-5; possible D gene TRBD1, 6 bases. The CDR3 has 15 amino acids. Germline V lookup: CDR1 LGHNT, CDR2 FRNRAP. V dropped 4 bases and J dropped 2 bases, with 14 bases sitting between them. The CDR3 loop reads CASGSHWTVQETQYF. The CDR3 DNA is TGTGCTAGTGGTTCCCATTGGACAGTACAAGAGACCCAGTACTTC.

This clonotype was seen only a few times. The chain joins TRBV5-6 to TRBJ2-7; either TRBD1 or TRBD2 may fit D (5 bases each). The CDR3 covers 12 residues. Germline-derived CDR1 and CDR2 are SGHDT and YYEEEE. V lost 0 bases to trimming and J lost 6 bases, with 7 bases between them. CDR3 DNA sequence: TGTGCCAGCAGCTTGGAAGGGACCGAGCAGTACTTC. Its protein is CASSLEGTEQYF.

A few counts support this clonotype. The chain links TRBV9 to TRBJ1-1; D not certain. The V and J ends lost 0 bases and 5 bases respectively, with 8 bases between them. There are 13 residues in the CDR3. Germline-derived CDR1 and CDR2 are SGDLS and YYNGEE. The CDR3 region is CASSVESRTEAFF. DNA of the CDR3: TGTGCCAGCAGCGTAGAATCGAGGACTGAAGCTTTCTTT.

The rearrangement joins TRBV27 to TRBJ1-3; tentative D call: TRBD1 (5 bases). The CDR3 loop spans 15 amino acids. V was clipped by 5 bases and J by 4 bases, with 15 bases between them. The V gene's germline CDR1 is MNHEY and CDR2 SMNVEV (reference sequence). The CDR3 bases are TGTGCCAGCAGTCCCGAAACCCGGGGGGGAAACACCATATATTTT. This sequence encodes CASSPETRGGNTIYF.

Many counts were recorded for this clonotype. The chain is built from TRBV7-9 and TRBJ1-1; D uncertain. The CDR3 covers 12 residues. The germline V gene has CDR1 SEHNR and CDR2 FQNEAQ (reference sequence). V lost 5 bases, J lost 1 base, and 5 bases lay in between. CDR3 residues: CASSQTNTEAFF. CDR3 bases: TGTGCCAGCAGCCAAACGAACACTGAAGCTTTCTTT.

This clonotype was counted a few times. V gene TRBV20-1 combines with J gene TRBJ1-2; D is uncertain. The length of the CDR3 is 17 residues. Germline V lookup: CDR1 DFQATT, CDR2 SNEGSKA (reference sequence). Trimming left V 0 bases short and J 4 bases short, with 21 bases between. CDR3 bases: TGCAGTGCTAGAGACCCCAAACTCTTTTGGTCAGCCTATGGCTACACCTTC. This gives the protein CSARDPKLFWSAYGYTF.

In this sample, this clonotype turned up a few times. The chain carries TRBV12-3 or TRBV12-4 and TRBJ1-3; no reliable D call. The CDR3 is made up of 10 amino acids. V shed 6 bases and J shed 9 bases, with 6 bases lying between them. The CDR3 DNA reads as TGTGCCAGCAGCCTGGGCACCATATATTTT. Protein: CASSLGTIYF.

This clonotype was seen only a few times. The chain is built from TRBV30 and TRBJ1-2; D is ambiguous. The germline gives CDR1 GTSNPN, CDR2 SVGIG (reference sequence). V dropped 4 bases and J dropped 2 bases, with 11 bases sitting between them. The CDR3 has 13 amino acids. The CDR3 loop reads CAWTLGNNYGYTF. The CDR3 DNA sequence: TGTGCCTGGACGTTGGGAAACAACTATGGCTACACCTTC.

This clonotype was recorded at least ten times. This chain joins TRBV20-1 and TRBJ2-1; 7 bases match TRBD1. This CDR3 is built from 15 residues. Germline V gene lookup returns CDR1 DFQATT and CDR2 SNEGSKA (reference sequence). Losses at the gene ends were 3 bases for V and 7 bases for J; bases not matched to a gene: 12. CDR3 coding DNA: TGCAGTGCTAGGGGGTCCCAGGGGGTAGGGAATGAGCAGTTCTTC. It encodes CSARGSQGVGNEQFF.

This clonotype was counted ten times or more. The chain uses TRBV12-3 or TRBV12-4 and TRBJ2-7; D tentatively fits TRBD1 or TRBD2 (5 bases each). The V end was cut by 6 bases, the J end by 3 bases, with 12 bases between. This CDR3 contains 13 residues. CDR3 sequence reads: CASRGVSIYEQYF. CDR3 DNA: TGTGCCAGCAGGGGGGTAAGCATCTACGAGCAGTACTTC.

Points on this clonotype: A much larger clone differs by one base, so this may be a read error. This rearrangement joins TRBV7-2 to TRBJ2-5; the D call may be TRBD1 or TRBD2 (5 bases each). The CDR3 is 13 residues long. Germline CDR1 reads SGHTA; CDR2 reads FQGNSA. The CDR3 DNA follows: TGTGCCAGCAGCCAAGTGGGGGAAGAGATCCAGTACTTC. This encodes CASSQVGEEIQYF.

This clonotype has at least ten counts. The J gene is TRBJ2-7, the V gene TRBV6-1; TRBD2 matches 7 bases. This CDR3 contains 12 residues. V lost 7 bases and J lost 5; bases outside the gene matches: 5. CDR1 MNHNS and CDR2 SASEGT come from the germline V gene. The CDR3 spells CASKEGRDEQYF. The CDR3 DNA follows: TGTGCCAGCAAAGAGGGGAGGGACGAGCAGTACTTC.

In this sample, this clonotype turned up a few times. The V gene is TRBV12-3 or TRBV12-4, the J gene TRBJ1-3, with a weak D call TRBD1 (6 bases). V dropped 6 bases and J dropped 4 bases, with 16 bases sitting between them. The CDR3 is 15 residues long. The CDR3 loop reads CASSPYRVGGNTIYF. CDR3 nucleotide sequence: TGTGCCAGCAGCCCTTACAGGGTTGGAGGAAACACCATATATTTT.

This chain's CDR3 is CAIRKTGRSGELFF. The CDR3 bases are TGTGCCATAAGAAAGACAGGGCGGTCCGGGGAGCTGTTTTTT. V and J are TRBV10-3 and TRBJ2-2; TRBD1 aligns across 7 bases. V shed 9 bases, J shed 6 bases, and the junction held 10 bases outside the gene matches. CDR1 is ENHRY and CDR2 is SYGVKD in the germline V gene. The CDR3 is 14 residues long.

This clonotype has at least ten counts. The chain recombines TRBV7-2 with TRBJ2-7, with D perhaps matching TRBD1 (5 bases). The CDR3 runs to 15 residues. Trimming removed 2 bases at V and 6 bases at J, with 17 bases between. Germline CDR1 reads SGHTA; CDR2 reads FQGNSA. The CDR3 spells CASSLSAGSSSEQYF. CDR3 coding DNA: TGTGCCAGCAGCTTATCGGCAGGGTCGTCATCCGAGCAGTACTTC.

About this clonotype: A read error may produce the germline difference seen at one junction end. This chain uses TRBV12-3 or TRBV12-4 with TRBJ1-1, with no clear D. This CDR3 contains 13 residues. CDR3: CASSLAGNTGAFF. The CDR3, as DNA: TGTGCCAGCAGTTTAGCGGGAAACACTGGAGCTTTCTTT.

The sample holds many counts of this clonotype. This sequence joins TRBV5-1 and TRBJ2-7; D is uncertain. Looked up from germline, CDR1 is SGHRS and CDR2 is YFSETQ. V lost 3 bases and J lost 3, with 10 bases in between. The CDR3 loop spans 13 amino acids. The CDR3 reads CASSSTGFYEQYF. The CDR3 DNA reads TGCGCCAGCAGCTCGACCGGGTTCTACGAGCAGTACTTC.

The chain is built from TRBV28 and TRBJ2-1, with TRBD1 matching over 9 bases. Germline lookup yields CDR1 MDHEN and CDR2 SYDVKM. The CDR3 runs 14 residues. V trimming: 7 bases; J trimming: 5 bases; junction bases outside the gene matches: 6. The CDR3 DNA is TGTGCCAGCACGCGGGACAGGGTACACAATGAGCAGTTCTTC. Translating it yields CASTRDRVHNEQFF. Full variable domain (outside the CDR3, taken from reference TRBV28 and TRBJ2-1): DVKVTQSSRYLVKRTGEKVFLECVQDMDHENMFWYRQDPGLGLRLIYFSYDVKMKEKGDIPEGYSVSREKKERFSLILESASTNQTSMYLCASTRDRVHNEQFFGPGTRLTVL.

The chain uses TRBV6-1 and TRBJ2-6; D remains ambiguous. The CDR3 extends over 16 amino acids. CDR1 and CDR2 from the germline V gene are MNHNS and SASEGT. V gave up 6 bases and J gave up 2 bases, with 14 bases separating them. The chain's CDR3 is CASSHLTVTGANVLTF. The CDR3 DNA reads as TGTGCCAGCAGCCACCTTACAGTAACTGGGGCCAACGTCCTGACTTTC.

The chain carries TRBV12-3 or TRBV12-4 and TRBJ1-6; TRBD1 matches 7 bases. Trimming cost V 6 bases and J 5 bases; bases outside gene matches: 4. CDR3 size: 14 residues. The CDR3 spells CASSIGTDNSPLHF. The CDR3 region has the DNA TGTGCCAGCAGCATCGGGACAGATAATTCACCCCTCCACTTT.

This sequence joins TRBV20-1 and TRBJ1-4; the D is unclear. The CDR3 has 14 residues. The V gene lost 6 bases and the J gene lost 2 bases, with 13 bases spanning the gap. Germline V CDR1 and CDR2: DFQATT, SNEGSKA (reference sequence). CDR3 sequence reads: CSAKDWVTNEKLFF. DNA of the CDR3: TGCAGTGCAAAAGACTGGGTTACTAATGAAAAACTGTTTTTT.

This clonotype was seen ten or more times. The rearrangement links TRBV5-8 to TRBJ1-5; D call uncertain. V was clipped by 1 base and J by 5 bases, with 4 bases between them. The CDR3 loop spans 12 amino acids. CDR1 is SGHTS and CDR2 is YDEGEE in the germline V gene. The CDR3 DNA reads TGTGCCAGCAGCTTGCGGGATCAGCCCCAGCATTTT. Translation gives CASSLRDQPQHF.

This clonotype was detected only a few times. The chain employs TRBV7-9 and TRBJ2-1; possibly TRBD1 for D (5 bases). Germline V CDR1 and CDR2: SEHNR, FQNEAQ (reference sequence). V was clipped by 6 bases and J by 4 bases, with 19 bases between them. CDR3 length equals 16 residues. CDR3 amino acids: CASSPRPGQGYNEQFF. CDR3 coding DNA: TGTGCCAGCAGTCCAAGGCCGGGCCAGGGTTACAATGAGCAGTTCTTC.

The chain combines TRBV7-9 with TRBJ2-7, with a tentative D call TRBD1 (5 bases). V was shortened by 5 bases and J by 4 bases, with 9 bases between the two germline ends. This CDR3 has 12 amino acids. Germline assignment: CDR1 SEHNR and CDR2 FQNEAQ (reference sequence). CDR3 in amino acids: CASSTRQYEQYF. CDR3 in DNA: TGTGCCAGCAGCACCCGACAGTACGAGCAGTACTTC.

This clonotype was seen ten or more times. The J gene is TRBJ1-4, the V gene TRBV20-1; possibly TRBD1 for D (5 bases). There are 14 residues in the CDR3. CDR1 DFQATT and CDR2 SNEGSKA come from the germline V gene (reference sequence). With 6 bases removed from V and 8 bases from J, the gap between germline ends came to 19 bases. CDR3 amino acids: CSALGLGGGEKLFF. CDR3 nucleotides: TGCAGTGCCCTCGGCCTGGGGGGTGGAGAAAAACTGTTTTTT.

This clonotype was picked up many times. V is TRBV19 and J is TRBJ2-5; 8 nucleotides line up with TRBD1. The germline gives CDR1 LNHDA, CDR2 SQIVND (reference sequence). The CDR3 covers 16 residues. The trim removed 2 bases at V and 0 bases at J, leaving 5 bases unmatched. The CDR3, as DNA: TGTGCCAGTAGTATACCGGGACAGGAAGACCAAGAGACCCAGTACTTC. Translation gives CASSIPGQEDQETQYF.

The chain carries TRBV29-1 and TRBJ1-1; weak D call: TRBD1 (6 bases). The V and J ends lost 7 bases and 3 bases respectively, with 21 bases between them. The CDR3 covers 15 residues. The germline CDR1 and CDR2 sequences are SQVTM and ANQGSEA. CDR3 residues: CSARIPGAGDTEAFF. The CDR3 DNA follows: TGCAGCGCTAGGATCCCGGGGGCGGGGGACACTGAAGCTTTCTTT. The full variable domain, with the rest looked up from reference TRBV29-1 and TRBJ1-1, is SAVISQKPSRDICQRGTSLTIQCQVDSQVTMMFWYRQQPGQSLTLIATANQGSEATYESGFVIDKFPISRPNLTFSTLTVSNMSPEDSSIYLCSARIPGAGDTEAFFGQGTRLTVV.